This T cell receptor beta chain was identified in a study of radiotherapy plus CTLA-4 blockade in lung cancer. Study conclusions and caveats: The best predictor of response was reported to be early blood T cell clone dynamics, with interferon-beta.

Assay: immunoSEQ multiplex PCR; the TCRdb copy retains only in-frame clones and omits some. Seen here are approximately 25,000 clones, about 76% observed once, and the top ten hold 20% to 25%. Patients in the study, people with chemo-refractory metastatic non-small-cell lung cancer, received focal radiation plus ipilimumab CTLA-4 blockade. This CDR3 spans 15 amino acids. Per germline, CDR1 LGHNA and CDR2 YNFKEQ. Trimming cost V 3 bases and J 5 bases, with 16 bases left between them. This clone appeared a single time. Its antigen is not identified. This TCR was recovered from a human donor with non-small cell lung cancer that progressed on radiotherapy plus ipilimumab. This specimen was peripheral blood, taken from a patient treated with radiotherapy plus ipilimumab. J is TRBJ2-5 and V is TRBV4-2; D may correspond to TRBD1 or TRBD2 (5 bases each). The CDR3 is CASSQGPNWGETQYF. In DNA form, the CDR3 reads TGTGCCAGCAGCCAGGGCCCGAATTGGGGGGAGACCCAGTACTTC.